What follows are 8 T cell receptor beta chains derived from one specimen sequenced in a study of blood T cell repertoires in COVID-19 (dated by TCRdb to 2019 to 2021). Receptor libraries were prepared by the immunoSEQ multiplex PCR assay. Held by TCRdb, this immuneACCESS table contains in-frame sequences only and omits some clones. Under half of the omission traces to an unresolved V gene where checked; the cause of the rest is unknown. The sample contains 90,000 to 120,000 clones, roughly 85% of them found a single time. The top ten hold 2% to 2.5% of the sample. Sequences were obtained from peripheral blood. Source of these receptors: a human donor in a cohort sampled during active COVID-19.

This clone was found once. V usage is TRBV7-3 and J usage is TRBJ2-4; D ambiguous. The CDR3 length is 16 residues. With 5 bases removed from V and 1 base from J, the gap between germline ends came to 15 bases. Germline CDR1 SGHTA, CDR2 FQGTGA. The CDR3 DNA reads as TGTGCCAGCAGCCCAACTGGTCTATTGGCCAAAAACATTCAGTACTTC. It specifies CASSPTGLLAKNIQYF.

The J gene is TRBJ1-6, the V gene TRBV6-5; 8 bases map to TRBD1. The germline V gene has CDR1 MNHEY and CDR2 SVGAGI. The CDR3 contains 13 residues. V gave up 6 bases and J gave up 9 bases; unmatched junction bases: 4. The CDR3 coding sequence is TGTGCCAGCAGCGACAGGGGTGTTTCACCCCTCCACTTT. Protein product: CASSDRGVSPLHF.

This clone has a handful of counts. This chain links TRBV14 with TRBJ2-3, with D uncertain. Germline assignment: CDR1 SGHDN and CDR2 FVKESK. The germline V and J ends were trimmed by 8 bases and 2 bases, with 11 bases remaining between them. The CDR3 runs to 13 residues. The CDR3 DNA reads TGTGCCAGCTCCCGGTTTGACACAGATACGCAGTATTTT. This gives the protein CASSRFDTDTQYF.

This clone came up once. The genes are TRBV5-1 and TRBJ1-2; D not certain. This CDR3 region has 13 residues. Germline CDR1 SGHRS, CDR2 YFSETQ. V lost 7 bases to trimming and J lost 2 bases, with 12 bases between them. The CDR3: CASRERPNYGYTF. DNA of the CDR3: TGCGCCAGCCGCGAGAGGCCGAACTATGGCTACACCTTC.

This chain uses TRBV10-3 with TRBJ2-1, with TRBD2 matching 14 bases. Germline-derived CDR1 and CDR2 are ENHRY and SYGVKD. The junction had 1 base not matched to a gene; V was cut back by 6 bases and J by 6 bases. This CDR3 comprises 14 residues. The CDR3 is CAISGLAGGNEQFF. The CDR3, as DNA: TGTGCCATCAGCGGACTAGCGGGAGGCAATGAGCAGTTCTTC.

The gene calls are TRBV2 and TRBJ2-3; 7 bases line up with TRBD2. CDR1 and CDR2 (germline): SNHLY, FYNNEI. The CDR3 has 14 residues. Trimming at V came to 3 bases and at J to 5 bases, leaving 5 bases not matched to a gene. CDR3 coding DNA: TGTGCCAGCAGTGATAGGGGCGGGGGAGATACGCAGTATTTT. Amino acid sequence: CASSDRGGGDTQYF. Based on the CDR3 plus reference TRBV2 and TRBJ2-3, the full variable domain is EPEVTQTPSHQVTQMGQEVILRCVPISNHLYFYWYRQILGQKVEFLVSFYNNEISEKSEIFDDQFSVERPDGSNFTLKIRSTKLEDSAMYFCASSDRGGGDTQYFGPGTRLTVL.

V gene TRBV24-1 combines with J gene TRBJ2-2; a possible D gene is TRBD1 (5 bases). V dropped 9 bases and J dropped 3 bases, with 13 bases sitting between them. CDR1 is KGHDR and CDR2 is SFDVKD in the germline V gene. The CDR3 is 14 residues long. CDR3 in DNA: TGTGCCACCGCGCCCCCCAGGGACACCGGGGAGCTGTTTTTT. Amino acids: CATAPPRDTGELFF.

This sequence joins TRBV19 and TRBJ1-6, with D possibly being TRBD1 (6 bases). The CDR3 is 16 residues long. Trimming shortened V by 4 bases and J by 1 base, and 11 bases separated the two germline ends. Looked up from germline, CDR1 is LNHDA and CDR2 is SQIVND (reference sequence). The CDR3 bases are TGTGCCAGTAGTACTACAGGGCAGTCCTATAATTCACCCCTCCACTTT. Its translation is CASSTTGQSYNSPLHF.